This TCR beta chain was captured by sequencing in a study of T cell changes during pregnancy in multiple sclerosis. About this clone: The same CDR3 also results from other DNA sequences found in this sample.

The germline V gene encodes CDR1 MGHRA and CDR2 YSYEKL. This CDR3 has 13 residues. Trimming cost V 0 bases and J 3 bases, with 6 bases left between them. This table comes from immunoSEQ multiplex PCR, and its TCRdb copy is limited to in-frame clones, with some not included. The table lists 69,000 or so clones, 85% to 95% of them singletons. Here the sequenced sample was peripheral blood, taken before pregnancy. The chain joins TRBV4-1 to TRBJ2-7; no definite D call. The source of this sequence is a female donor with multiple sclerosis, enrolled in a pregnancy study. CDR3 in amino acids: CASSQDRSYEQYF. For the CDR3, the DNA is TGCGCCAGCAGCCAAGACCGGAGCTACGAGCAGTACTTC.